This T cell receptor (beta chain) comes out of a study of vaccination and CD4 T cells after COVID-19. Treatment meaning: roughly ten-day PBMC culture with coronavirus spike peptide pools or control peptides (ViraFEST assay). With the Oncomine TCR Beta short-read assay, DNA from cultured CD4+ T cells was sequenced. Using its own MiXCR run on the PCR reads, TCRdb lists one record per CDR3 protein. This sample has about 10,000 distinct CDR3 sequences; 20% to 25% occur once, and the top ten carry roughly 25%. A word on this clonotype: Its target is unknown.

This TCR was sampled from a human donor who received a COVID-19 vaccine. The sample consisted of CD4+ T cells from blood, cultured in vitro, taken before SARS-CoV-2 vaccination.

CDR3 sequence: CASTRDSSSSYNEQFF. The CDR3 nucleotides read TGTGCCAGTACCCGGGACAGTTCAAGCTCCTACAATGAGCAGTTCTTC. V and J are TRBV19 and TRBJ2-1, with TRBD1 matching 7 bases. The CDR3 loop spans 16 amino acids. CDR1 is LNHDA and CDR2 is SQIVND in the germline V gene (reference sequence). J lost 0 bases, V lost 7 bases, and 9 bases had no gene match. Full variable domain (missing parts from reference TRBV19 and TRBJ2-1): DGGITQSPKYLFRKEGQNVTLSCEQNLNHDAMYWYRQDPGQGLRLIYYSQIVNDFQKGDIAEGYSVSREKKESFPLTVTSAQKNPTAFYLCASTRDSSSSYNEQFFGPGTRLTVL.